The TCR beta chain under discussion was sequenced for a study of T cell changes during pregnancy in multiple sclerosis. Germline V gene sequence: CDR1 MGHRA, CDR2 YSYEKL. The V end lost 4 bases, the J end lost 16 bases, and 19 bases lay between the germline ends. This CDR3 spans 13 amino acids. Sequencing was performed with immunoSEQ multiplex PCR; in TCRdb, only in-frame clones are kept and a portion is missing. In the table there are about 38,000 clones, more than 85% of which are singletons. The V gene is TRBV4-1, the J gene TRBJ1-4; perhaps TRBD1 as D (5 bases). Source: CD8+ T cells from peripheral blood mononuclear cells, taken after pregnancy. This clonotype was obtained from a female donor with multiple sclerosis, enrolled in a pregnancy study. In DNA form, the CDR3 reads TGCGCCAGCAGCCTCCTGATCCAGGGATTTAGGTTTTTT. It specifies CASSLLIQGFRFF.